A selection of T cell receptor beta chains follows, all from one sample in a study of CD8+ T cells in alopecia areata. The protocol was immunoSEQ multiplex PCR, while the TCRdb copy is restricted to in-frame clones and leaves out a portion. The sample shows around 100,000 clones, less than 70% of them seen only once. This specimen consisted of CD4+ T cells sorted from blood, obtained at week 24, from a patient treated with tofacitinib. These receptors all stem from a human donor with alopecia areata. The CDR3 runs from the conserved cysteine through the conserved F or W. D genes are given only for firm matches. Only part of the rows carry a size: once, few, many, or a class if the clone is expanded.

TRBV11-3,TRBD1,-,TRBJ2-5,CASSSTGGGETQYF
TRBV7-8,-,-,TRBJ1-6,CASSPSGAMNSPLHF
TRBV5-6,-,-,TRBJ1-2,CASRWTRTYGYTF
TRBV11-1,-,-,-,CASRRGASSYEQYF
TRBV10-3,TRBD1,-,TRBJ2-2,CAISGSSGTGLSGELFF
TRBV30,-,few,TRBJ1-5,CAWSWKEQPQHF
TRBV10-3,-,few,TRBJ1-3,CAISGRFRRSGNTIYF
TRBV30,TRBD2,-,TRBJ2-5,CAWSTGGETQYF
TRBV30,-,-,TRBJ1-1,CAWGRSQTEAFF
TRBV7-9,TRBD1,few,TRBJ1-5,CASSAGQGGQPQHF
TRBV4-2,-,once,TRBJ1-5,CASSQGPGPRQSNQPQHF
TRBV5-4,TRBD1,many,TRBJ2-5,CASSPRTGNQETQYF
TRBV7-9,-,-,TRBJ2-5,CASSLASGQETQYF
TRBV7-2,-,-,TRBJ1-1,CASSRDRNTEAFF
TRBV11-2,-,-,TRBJ1-1,CASSFDTNTEAFF
TRBV30,-,-,TRBJ2-1,CAWTAGARNEQFF
TRBV11-2,-,-,TRBJ2-7,CASTPSTGFDEQYF
TRBV7-8,TRBD1,-,TRBJ2-7,CATHADRTGGQYF
TRBV11-2,-,many,TRBJ2-3,CASRPQGPGTQYF